A single sample is the source of the 30 T cell receptor beta chains below, sequenced in a study of vaccination and CD4 T cells after COVID-19. Sequenced with the Oncomine TCR Beta short-read assay was DNA taken from cultured CD4+ T cells. TCRdb reprocessed the PCR reads with MiXCR, giving one entry per CDR3 protein. Of about 15,000 distinct CDR3 sequences detected, approximately 71% appear once; the ten largest clones hold around a sixth. The antigens for these receptors are not known. Sample treatment: roughly 11-day PBMC culture with coronavirus spike peptide pools or control peptides (ViraFEST assay). The sequenced sample was CD4+ T cells from blood, cultured in vitro. The receptor set was obtained from a human donor who had recovered from COVID-19.

V usage is TRBV7-2 and J usage is TRBJ1-6; possible D gene TRBD1, 5 bases. CDR3 size: 13 residues. Germline CDR1 is SGHTA and CDR2 is FQGNSA. The V end was cut by 4 bases, the J end by 8 bases, with 9 bases between. The DNA for the CDR3 is TGTGCCAGCAGCTCGCAACAGGATTCACCCCTCCACTTT. Its protein product is CASSSQQDSPLHF.

In its sample, this clonotype is medium-sized. The chain links TRBV7-2 to TRBJ2-7; TRBD2 matches 12 bases. Unmatched junction bases numbered 7, after V lost 5 bases and J lost 5 bases. CDR1 and CDR2 from the germline V gene are SGHTA and FQGNSA. CDR3 size: 15 residues. CDR3 region: CASSPYLAGGDEQYF. The DNA of the CDR3 is TGTGCCAGCAGCCCGTACCTAGCGGGGGGGGACGAGCAGTACTTC.

This clonotype has only one observation. The chain has TRBV24-1 and TRBJ2-1; D tentatively reads TRBD1 or TRBD2 (5 bases each). The germline CDR1 and CDR2 sequences are KGHDR and SFDVKD. This CDR3 is 15 amino acids long. The ends were cut back, 5 bases at V and 8 bases at J, with 18 bases in the middle. Here the CDR3 DNA reads TGTGCCACCAGTGGAGGGTCCTACATAGGGGATGAGCAGTTCTTC. This codes for CATSGGSYIGDEQFF.

The genes are TRBV19 and TRBJ1-1; 8 bases line up with TRBD1. J lost 6 bases, V lost 5 bases, and 14 bases had no gene match. Germline assignment: CDR1 LNHDA and CDR2 SQIVND (reference sequence). The CDR3 is made up of 16 amino acids. Here the CDR3 DNA reads TGTGCCAGTAGTTTTTGGACAGGGAGGGTGGATGCTGAAGCTTTCTTT. As protein: CASSFWTGRVDAEAFF.

V gene TRBV20-1 combines with J gene TRBJ1-5, with D maybe TRBD1 (6 bases). In germline, CDR1 is DFQATT, CDR2 SNEGSKA (reference sequence). The CDR3 is 15 residues long. V was pared by 0 bases and J by 4 bases, with 13 bases between. CDR3 loop: CSARDLRGGNQPQHF. DNA for the CDR3: TGCAGTGCTAGAGATCTCAGGGGCGGTAATCAGCCCCAGCATTTT.

The V gene is TRBV6-1, the J gene TRBJ2-2; TRBD2 is a possible D gene (5 bases). The CDR3 covers 15 residues. Germline CDR1 is MNHNS and CDR2 is SASEGT. V lost 4 bases to trimming and J lost 4 bases, with 13 bases between them. The CDR3 DNA follows: TGTGCCAGCAGTGCGGGTAGCGCGGGCACCGGGGAGCTGTTTTTT. Translation: CASSAGSAGTGELFF.

This chain joins TRBV19 and TRBJ1-2; D not resolved. Germline V gives CDR1 LNHDA, CDR2 SQIVND (reference sequence). Deletions cut 2 bases from V and 5 bases from J, with 15 bases between. The CDR3 consists of 15 residues. The CDR3 bases are TGTGCCAGTAGTATAATCTCCCGGTCAGATTATGGCTACACCTTC. Translating it yields CASSIISRSDYGYTF. The whole variable domain, remainder taken from reference TRBV19 and TRBJ1-2, is DGGITQSPKYLFRKEGQNVTLSCEQNLNHDAMYWYRQDPGQGLRLIYYSQIVNDFQKGDIAEGYSVSREKKESFPLTVTSAQKNPTAFYLCASSIISRSDYGYTFGSGTRLTVV.

The chain joins TRBV27 to TRBJ2-2; D remains unclear. There are 12 residues in the CDR3. The germline V gene has CDR1 MNHEY and CDR2 SMNVEV (reference sequence). Trimming took off 3 bases at V and 7 bases at J, with 6 bases between the two ends. The CDR3, as DNA: TGTGCCAGCAGTTTGAGTAGCGGGGAGCTGTTTTTT. This codes for CASSLSSGELFF.

V and J are TRBV5-1 and TRBJ2-7; D gene ambiguous. The CDR3 contains 14 residues. The V end was cut by 4 bases, the J end by 4 bases, with 15 bases between. CDR1 SGHRS and CDR2 YFSETQ come from the germline V gene. DNA of the CDR3: TGCGCCAGCAGCCCTATAAGTCTGGATTACGAGCAGTACTTC. Translation gives CASSPISLDYEQYF.

The V call is TRBV11-3, the J call TRBJ1-1; D not resolved. In germline, CDR1 is SGHNT, CDR2 YENEEA. Trimming left V 3 bases short and J 1 base short, with 6 bases between. CDR3 length: 13 amino acids. The CDR3 loop is CASSFPGNTEAFF. CDR3 nucleotides: TGTGCCAGCAGCTTCCCCGGGAACACTGAAGCTTTCTTT.

In this sample, this clonotype turned up a few times. The J gene is TRBJ1-1, the V gene TRBV20-1; D may be TRBD1 (6 bases). The CDR3 consists of 14 residues. Between the trimmed V and J ends, which lost 0 bases and 1 base, there was a span of 9 bases. Looked up from germline, CDR1 is DFQATT and CDR2 is SNEGSKA (reference sequence). The CDR3 region is CSARDGGPNTEAFF. In nucleotides, the CDR3 is TGCAGTGCTAGAGATGGGGGGCCGAACACTGAAGCTTTCTTT.

The V call is TRBV7-2, the J call TRBJ2-3; 9 bases line up with TRBD2. The germline V gene has CDR1 SGHTA and CDR2 FQGNSA. V shed 5 bases, J shed 6 bases, and the junction held 12 bases outside the gene matches. The CDR3 loop spans 16 amino acids. The CDR3 bases are TGTGCCAGCAGCCCCCAGGGGATAGCGGGAGTGGATACGCAGTATTTT. Its translation: CASSPQGIAGVDTQYF. The whole variable domain, filled in from reference TRBV7-2 and TRBJ2-3, reads GAGVSQSPSNKVTEKGKDVELRCDPISGHTALYWYRQSLGQGLEFLIYFQGNSAPDKSGLPSDRFSAERTGGSVSTLTIQRTQQEDSAVYLCASSPQGIAGVDTQYFGPGTRLTVL.

This clonotype has more than one count but fewer than ten. V gene TRBV6-4 combines with J gene TRBJ2-5; D is unresolved. CDR3 length: 12 residues. Germline CDR1 and CDR2: MRHNA and SNTAGT. Trimming stripped 3 bases from V and 5 bases from J, with 7 bases between. CDR3 DNA: TGTGCCAGCAGTGAACCAGCGGAGACCCAGTACTTC. Its translation: CASSEPAETQYF.

This clonotype was seen only a few times. This chain's CDR3 is CASSFWGTSSGNTIYF. The CDR3 nucleotides read TGTGCCAGCAGCTTTTGGGGGACCTCCTCTGGAAACACCATATATTTT. This chain connects TRBV7-8 to TRBJ1-3; possible D gene TRBD1, 5 bases. Germline V gives CDR1 SGHVS, CDR2 FQNEAQ. The CDR3 totals 16 residues. V was shortened by 3 bases and J by 0 bases, with 12 bases between the two germline ends.

This rearrangement joins TRBV27 to TRBJ1-5, with a possible D match to TRBD1 (5 bases). CDR3 length: 16 residues. V gave up 3 bases and J gave up 2 bases, with 14 bases separating them. The germline V gene encodes CDR1 MNHEY and CDR2 SMNVEV (reference sequence). The CDR3 loop is CASSLGRQGGNQPQHF. Written as DNA, the CDR3 is TGTGCCAGCAGTTTGGGACGACAAGGTGGCAATCAGCCCCAGCATTTT.

The sample holds a few counts of this clonotype. This chain joins TRBV7-2 and TRBJ1-5; 8 positions agree with TRBD1. The CDR3 consists of 14 residues. The V gene's germline CDR1 is SGHTA and CDR2 FQGNSA. The junction had 4 bases not matched to a gene; V was cut back by 5 bases and J by 4 bases. The CDR3 DNA reads as TGTGCCAGCAGCCCCCGGACAGGGAATCAGCCCCAGCATTTT. Residues: CASSPRTGNQPQHF.

The V and J genes are TRBV2 and TRBJ2-5; tentatively, D is TRBD2 (6 bases). Germline V gene lookup returns CDR1 SNHLY and CDR2 FYNNEI. Deletions cut 7 bases from V and 1 base from J, with 10 bases between. The CDR3 is made up of 13 amino acids. In nucleotides, the CDR3 is TGTGCCAGCACCGCGGGAAGCCAAGAGACCCAGTACTTC. It is translated as CASTAGSQETQYF.

This clonotype was observed a handful of times. The chain has TRBV24-1 and TRBJ2-7; 7 bases agree with TRBD2. This CDR3 comprises 14 residues. Germline CDR1 KGHDR, CDR2 SFDVKD. Trimming took 12 bases from V and 1 from J; bases not matched to a gene: 11. The CDR3 loop reads CAPQPGGGSYEQYF. DNA for the CDR3: TGTGCCCCCCAGCCGGGCGGGGGATCCTACGAGCAGTACTTC.

The chain has TRBV2 and TRBJ2-7; TRBD2 is a possible D gene (6 bases). Germline V lookup: CDR1 SNHLY, CDR2 FYNNEI. V lost 6 bases, J lost 5 bases, and 20 bases lay in between. This CDR3 is 15 amino acids long. The CDR3 loop is CASRKRESTLNEQYF. The CDR3 DNA sequence: TGTGCCAGCAGGAAACGGGAGTCAACGCTCAACGAGCAGTACTTC.

The chain recombines TRBV20-1 with TRBJ2-7; D possibly corresponds to TRBD2 (5 bases). This CDR3 has 13 residues. The germline V gene encodes CDR1 DFQATT and CDR2 SNEGSKA (reference sequence). Deletions cut 3 bases from V and 4 bases from J, with 13 bases between. DNA of the CDR3: TGCAGTGCTAGCCGAGGGTCCGAGTACGAGCAGTACTTC. The encoded protein is CSASRGSEYEQYF.

The chain joins TRBV20-1 to TRBJ2-2; no definite D call. V lost 0 bases and J 6 bases, leaving 8 bases between the germline ends. This CDR3 has 13 amino acids. Germline V gene lookup returns CDR1 DFQATT and CDR2 SNEGSKA (reference sequence). The CDR3 DNA sequence: TGCAGTGCTAGAGATATTAGGGCCGGGGAGCTGTTTTTT. This translates into CSARDIRAGELFF.

This clonotype was observed once. The V call is TRBV20-1, the J call TRBJ2-3, with a tentative D call TRBD1 (6 bases). The CDR3 contains 17 residues. Between the trimmed V and J ends, which lost 2 bases and 2 bases, there was a span of 20 bases. CDR1 and CDR2 from the germline V gene are DFQATT and SNEGSKA (reference sequence). The DNA for the CDR3 is TGCAGTGCTAGAAAGGGGACACAAACCAGATACACAGATACGCAGTATTTT. Amino acid sequence: CSARKGTQTRYTDTQYF.

The V call is TRBV18, the J call TRBJ1-1, with D unclear. This CDR3 has 15 amino acids. Germline lookup yields CDR1 KGHSH and CDR2 LQKENI. Trimming pared 0 bases from V and 5 bases from J, leaving 13 bases between. This chain's CDR3 is CASSPPVELRTEAFF. In DNA form, the CDR3 reads TGTGCCAGCTCACCACCGGTAGAACTTAGGACTGAAGCTTTCTTT.

For this clonotype: One end of the junction varies from germline; a read error may be responsible. The chain is built from TRBV7-2 and TRBJ2-7; D may correspond to TRBD1 or TRBD2 (6 bases each). Germline CDR1 reads SGHTA; CDR2 reads FQGNSA. This CDR3 has 15 amino acids. This CDR3 reads CASSSRGTLSHEQYF. For the CDR3, the DNA is TGTGCCAGCAGCTCTAGGGGGACTCTCTCCCACGAGCAGTACTTC.

The V call is TRBV12-3 or TRBV12-4, the J call TRBJ2-1; possible D gene TRBD1, 5 bases. V shed 5 bases and J shed 13 bases, with 18 bases lying between them. The CDR3 has 13 amino acids. CDR3 coding DNA: TGTGCCAGCAGTAAGACAGTGCCCGTGGTCCAGTTCTTC. Residues: CASSKTVPVVQFF.

The gene calls are TRBV7-8 and TRBJ1-3; TRBD1 agrees at 7 bases. The CDR3 extends over 17 amino acids. The junction had 10 bases not matched to a gene; V was cut back by 4 bases and J by 1 base. CDR1 is SGHVS, CDR2 FQNEAQ, per germline. CDR3 nucleotides: TGTGCCAGCAGCTACCGCCCCAGGGGGGCGTCTGGAAACACCATATATTTT. Protein sequence: CASSYRPRGASGNTIYF.

The J gene is TRBJ1-1, the V gene TRBV6-5, with D perhaps TRBD1 (5 bases). The CDR3 sequence is 13 residues long. The germline gives CDR1 MNHEY, CDR2 SVGAGI. V was clipped by 4 bases and J by 10 bases, with 16 bases between them. The CDR3 here is CASSSDSSRRAFF. The CDR3, as DNA: TGTGCCAGCAGTTCCGACAGTTCTCGGAGAGCTTTCTTT.

The CDR3 region is CASSPTTGARGQPQHF. The CDR3 DNA reads TGTGCCAGCAGCCCGACGACAGGCGCTCGGGGACAGCCCCAGCATTTT. The rearrangement uses TRBV7-2 and TRBJ1-5, with D perhaps matching TRBD1 (6 bases). V lost 5 bases to trimming and J lost 7 bases, with 21 bases between them. There are 16 residues in the CDR3. Germline V gene sequence: CDR1 SGHTA, CDR2 FQGNSA.

This chain joins TRBV7-9 and TRBJ1-1; 9 bases map to TRBD1. The CDR3 spans 17 residues. V dropped 3 bases and J dropped 1; count of bases not matched to a gene: 9. Per the germline V gene, CDR1 is SEHNR and CDR2 is FQNEAQ (reference sequence). Here the CDR3 DNA reads TGTGCCAGCAGCTTCGGGACAGGGATTGTGGGGAACACTGAAGCTTTCTTT. Its translation is CASSFGTGIVGNTEAFF. The whole variable domain, filled in from reference TRBV7-9 and TRBJ1-1, reads DTGVSQNPRHKITKRGQNVTFRCDPISEHNRLYWYRQTLGQGPEFLTYFQNEAQLEKSRLLSDRFSAERPKGSFSTLEIQRTEQGDSAMYLCASSFGTGIVGNTEAFFGQGTRLTVV.

CDR3 sequence (DNA): TGTGCCAGAGATAGCGGGAGCCTGGGGAATGAGCAGTTCTTC. Amino acids: CARDSGSLGNEQFF. The chain uses TRBV6-1 and TRBJ2-1; 9 nucleotides match TRBD2. CDR1 and CDR2 (germline): MNHNS, SASEGT. The length of the CDR3 is 14 residues. J lost 7 bases, V lost 9 bases, and 10 bases had no gene match.